This T cell receptor (beta chain) was captured in a study of blood T cell repertoires in COVID-19 (dated by TCRdb to 2018 to 2020). With regard to the full study: Samples from collaborators originated in the United States, Italy and Spain and spanned both the acute and convalescent phases of COVID-19. The material from the prospective study consisted of cDNA or gDNA derived from T cells, B-cell-depleted T cells, or PBMCs. The dataset comprised deeply sampled blood TCRbeta repertoires from subjects exposed to, actively infected with, or recovered from COVID-19. The repertoires were made available in a free public database intended to serve as a resource for research on the immune response to SARS-CoV-2. The samples were drawn from the first 160 participants of the ongoing ImmuneRACE study and from 1,254 subjects provided by 6 global collaborators. A de-identified subject ID, COVID-19 status, age in years and sex were almost always included in the sample metadata. HLA class I and class II types, where available, came from metadata supplied by the sample provider rather than from assay-based typing. Points the paper makes about the study in general: Clinical and demographic metadata were provided uncurated, with the amount varying by source and participant.

The immunoSEQ Assay, a bias-controlled multiplex PCR, was used to amplify TCRbeta CDR3 regions from genomic DNA. On the study's bioinformatics: The number of nucleated cells in each sample was estimated from the amplification of reference gene primers within the assay. To quantify the absolute abundance of each unique TCRbeta CDR3 rearrangement, sequence reads were collapsed and filtered. Productive Simpson clonality was computed per sample as the square root of Simpson's diversity index over productive rearrangements. Entries here come from immuneACCESS through TCRdb and include only in-frame sequences with V and J called. Some clones fail to appear in such tables; in the studies checked, an unresolved V gene covers under half of the shortfall, and the cause of the remainder is unknown. V and J calls plus clone size are reproduced from that table; the DNA served to infer D and trimming. The sample table holds over 75,000 clones, of which around nine tenths were seen once. The top ten clones comprise approximately 2.9% of the sample.

To note about this clone: The target of this receptor is not known. Within one base of it there is no much larger clone, and no base qualities were kept.

Each collaborating institution followed its own protocols to collect whole blood in K2EDTA tubes. Collaborator samples were shipped for TCRbeta analysis as frozen whole blood, isolated PBMCs, or DNA extracted from either sample type. The TCR comes from a woman older than 75 with acute or convalescent COVID-19. Sequenced input: peripheral blood.

The DNA reads as follows: TGCGCCAGCAGCTTGGCCCCAGGGGACATCACAGATACGCAGTATTTT. The resulting protein is CASSLAPGDITDTQYF. The chain is encoded by TRBV5-1 joined to TRBJ2-3; TRBD1 could be the D gene, as 6 bases match. Spanning cysteine to phenylalanine, the CDR3 consists of 16 amino acids. Only the CDR3 portion is preserved as DNA: 48 bases, with reading frame beginning at the first base. The germline V gene supplies CDR1 SGHRS and CDR2 YFSETQ. V lost 0 bases and J lost 2 bases; the stretch between them is 13 bases long.